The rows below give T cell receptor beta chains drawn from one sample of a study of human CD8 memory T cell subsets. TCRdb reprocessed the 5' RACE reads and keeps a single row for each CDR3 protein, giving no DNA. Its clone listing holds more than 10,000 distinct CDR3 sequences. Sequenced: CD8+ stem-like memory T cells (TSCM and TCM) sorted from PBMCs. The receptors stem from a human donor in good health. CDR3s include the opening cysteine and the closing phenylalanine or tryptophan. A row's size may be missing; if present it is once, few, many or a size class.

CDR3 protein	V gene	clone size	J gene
CSVEDEVTGELFF	TRBV29-1	medium-sized	TRBJ2-2
CASSSSEGLVPEQFF	TRBV9	.	TRBJ2-1
CASSQELLAESSYEQYF	TRBV4-2	.	TRBJ2-7
CASSLGRGDDNEQFF	TRBV28	medium-sized	TRBJ2-1
CASPVGNTEAFF	TRBV27	.	TRBJ1-1
CASNRGAGNNEQFF	TRBV2	.	TRBJ2-1
CASSLVADNTGELFF	TRBV5-1	.	TRBJ2-2
CASSPQGQEGETQYF	TRBV18	.	TRBJ2-5
CASSPGQNIAPNTEAFF	TRBV9	.	TRBJ1-1
CASSLPQGPTLNYGYTF	TRBV7-6	.	TRBJ1-2
CASSFVGQGYNEQFF	TRBV7-2	medium-sized	TRBJ2-1
CATVQGRAAGANVLTF	TRBV7-9	.	TRBJ2-6
CASPPPGRGFYEQFF	TRBV12-2	.	TRBJ2-1
CASSPVDSSYEQYF	TRBV7-8	.	TRBJ2-7
CASLTGNTEAFF	TRBV19	medium-sized	TRBJ1-1
CSAYSGTGKSHEQFF	TRBV20-1	.	TRBJ2-1
CASSLAQNSGNTIYF	TRBV28	.	TRBJ1-3
CASSTVPDRASNQPQHF	TRBV6-6	.	TRBJ1-5
CASSEEPMSSYEQYF	TRBV9	.	TRBJ2-7
CASSYQVGGGAYEQYF	TRBV6-2/TRBV6-3	.	TRBJ2-7
CASSPQGIQYYEQYF	TRBV7-6	.	TRBJ2-7
CASSWRGYTDTQYF	TRBV5-6	medium-sized	TRBJ2-3
CASSSPGLSYEQYF	TRBV5-1	medium-sized	TRBJ2-7
CSAREPGLKAGQETQYF	TRBV20-1	.	TRBJ2-5
CASSLGPRDTGFNEQFF	TRBV5-1	.	TRBJ2-1
CASSVIRGSYEQYF	TRBV9	.	TRBJ2-7
CASMTPGTDHGYTF	TRBV6-5	.	TRBJ1-2
CASSQTKQGGSNQPQHF	TRBV3-1	medium-sized	TRBJ1-5
CATSESPNEQFF	TRBV24-1	.	TRBJ2-1
CSVPRGSEAFF	TRBV29-1	.	TRBJ1-1
CASSISLTYEQYF	TRBV19	.	TRBJ2-7
CASSERGLEETQYF	TRBV10-1	.	TRBJ2-5
CSVPSGGIASTDTQYF	TRBV29-1	.	TRBJ2-3
CASSLFVRLSYNEQFF	TRBV13	.	TRBJ2-1
CSADGEYGYTF	TRBV20-1	medium-sized	TRBJ1-2
CASSMHRDRTDRGTGELFF	TRBV19	.	TRBJ2-2
CASSPDSGELFF	TRBV7-3	.	TRBJ2-2
CASSEAGTGAYNEQFF	TRBV10-2	medium-sized	TRBJ2-1
CSVLTWTYEQYF	TRBV29-1	large	TRBJ2-7
CASSSSGTEQYF	TRBV5-1	.	TRBJ2-7
CATSRDTASVETQYF	TRBV15	.	TRBJ2-5
CASSITEGYEQYF	TRBV12-3/TRBV12-4	.	TRBJ2-7
CSARDGLAMEETQYF	TRBV20-1	.	TRBJ2-5
CSASRGQVYSEAFF	TRBV20-1	.	TRBJ1-1
CASRQRTLRGIGTDTQYF	TRBV4-1	.	TRBJ2-3
CASSASYEQYF	TRBV7-9	medium-sized	TRBJ2-7